This is a list of T cell receptor beta chains from one sample in a study of control samples from healthy donors and cancer patients. TCRdb's table, derived via immunoSEQ multiplex PCR, lists solely in-frame clones and lacks some. The repertoire holds fewer than 130,000 clones, with 85% to 90% as singletons. Sequencing was carried out using PBMCs. The receptors were gathered from a woman aged 55 to 70 with lung cancer. The CDR3 runs from the conserved cysteine through the conserved F or W. A D gene is named only where the DNA matches it firmly. Some rows have no size entry. The others give once, few or many, or a class for an expanded clone.

TRBJ2-2,TRBV5-1,NA,NA,CVSSPSGTGELFF,TGCGTCAGCAGCCCCTCCGGAACCGGGGAGCTGTTTTTT
TRBJ1-3,TRBV11-3,NA,NA,CASSLESAGPSGNTIYF,TGTGCCAGCAGCTTAGAGTCCGCAGGGCCCTCTGGAAACACCATATATTTT
TRBJ1-4,TRBV7-3,NA,TRBD1,CASSRGQGVGEKLFF,TGTGCCAGCAGCAGGGGACAGGGGGTCGGGGAAAAACTGTTTTTT
TRBJ2-7,TRBV30,NA,TRBD1,CASAAFRDRGSYEQYF,TGTGCCTCGGCGGCCTTTCGAGACAGGGGAAGCTACGAGCAGTACTTC
TRBJ1-2,TRBV19,NA,NA,CASRIDGNYGYTF,TGTGCCAGTAGGATCGACGGGAACTATGGCTACACCTTC
TRBJ2-1,TRBV19,NA,TRBD2,CASLGPSGQRGGNEQFF,TGTGCCAGTTTAGGGCCTAGCGGGCAACGGGGCGGCAATGAGCAGTTCTTC
TRBJ2-1,TRBV30,NA,TRBD1,CAWSVIGRGRNEQFF,TGTGCCTGGAGTGTAATCGGCAGGGGGCGGAATGAGCAGTTCTTC
TRBJ2-1,TRBV24-1,few,NA,CATSTEDEQFF,TGTGCCACCAGTACGGAAGATGAGCAGTTCTTC
TRBJ1-1,TRBV6-4,once,NA,CASSEFRGLTVAEAFF,TGTGCCAGCAGTGAATTCCGCGGCCTAACAGTCGCTGAAGCTTTCTTT
TRBJ1-2,TRBV27,NA,TRBD1,CASGSGTGDISYGYTF,TGTGCCAGCGGCTCCGGGACAGGGGATATCTCCTATGGCTACACCTTC
TRBJ2-3,TRBV28,NA,TRBD2,CASLPSGLAGDGTDTQYF,TGTGCCAGCCTCCCGAGCGGACTAGCGGGAGACGGCACAGATACGCAGTATTTT
TRBJ1-4,TRBV5-1,NA,TRBD1,CASSLVPGQGEFPIATNEKLFF,TGCGCCAGCAGCTTGGTCCCGGGACAGGGAGAGTTTCCCATTGCAACTAATGAAAAACTGTTTTTT
TRBJ1-4,TRBV2,NA,NA,CASTGDGSNEKLFF,TGTGCCAGCACGGGGGACGGATCTAATGAAAAACTGTTTTTT
TRBJ2-5,TRBV2,NA,TRBD2,CASSGRGGEETQYF,TGTGCCAGCAGCGGGAGGGGGGGAGAAGAGACCCAGTACTTC
TRBJ2-2,TRBV7-3,NA,NA,CASSLTHGETGELFF,TGTGCCAGCAGCTTAACTCATGGGGAGACCGGGGAGCTGTTTTTT
TRBJ2-3,TRBV7-8,NA,NA,CASSRTGPDTQYF,TGTGCCAGCAGCCGAACAGGGCCGGATACGCAGTATTTT
TRBJ2-3,TRBV25-1,NA,NA,CASSEFDYSGTDTQYF,TGTGCCAGCAGTGAGTTTGACTATTCGGGCACAGATACGCAGTATTTT
TRBJ1-5,TRBV6-2/TRBV6-3,NA,NA,CASSAGEASNQPQHF,TGTGCCAGCAGTGCCGGGGAGGCTAGCAATCAGCCCCAGCATTTT
TRBJ1-1,TRBV7-6,NA,NA,CASSSSRGDTEAFF,TGTGCCAGCAGCTCCTCCCGGGGGGACACTGAAGCTTTCTTT
TRBJ2-3,TRBV28,NA,TRBD2,CASSRSSPAVAGAPDTQYF,TGTGCCAGCAGTCGATCTTCTCCCGCCGTAGCGGGAGCACCAGATACGCAGTATTTT
TRBJ1-5,TRBV6-2/TRBV6-3,NA,NA,CASSPRHRVLNQPQHF,TGTGCCAGCAGCCCTAGACACAGGGTCCTCAATCAGCCCCAGCATTTT
TRBJ1-1,TRBV6-5,NA,NA,CASSSDPNTEAFF,TGTGCCAGCAGTTCCGACCCGAACACTGAAGCTTTCTTT
TRBJ1-1,TRBV9,NA,NA,CASSALGNTEAFF,TGTGCCAGCAGCGCCCTCGGGAACACTGAAGCTTTCTTT
TRBJ1-1,TRBV6-5,NA,TRBD1,CASRQGTNTEAFF,TGTGCCAGTAGACAGGGCACGAACACTGAAGCTTTCTTT
TRBJ2-7,TRBV7-8,NA,NA,CASSLGDTYSYEQYF,TGTGCCAGCAGCTTAGGGGACACGTACTCCTACGAGCAGTACTTC
TRBJ2-2,TRBV4-2,few,NA,CASSPSQGNTGELFF,TGTGCCAGCAGCCCCTCACAAGGGAACACCGGGGAGCTGTTTTTT
TRBJ2-7,TRBV9,NA,NA,CASNSGFEDYEQYF,TGTGCCAGCAACTCAGGATTCGAAGACTACGAGCAGTACTTC
TRBJ1-2,TRBV7-2,NA,TRBD1,CASSSSTGSHGYTF,TGTGCCAGCAGCTCATCGACAGGGTCCCATGGCTACACCTTC
TRBJ2-7,TRBV11-2,NA,NA,CASSLAVSSYEQYF,TGTGCCAGCAGCTTAGCAGTCAGCTCCTACGAGCAGTACTTC
TRBJ1-4,TRBV12-3/TRBV12-4,NA,NA,CASATGEKLFF,TGTGCCAGTGCAACAGGGGAAAAACTGTTTTTT
TRBJ2-7,TRBV5-6,NA,NA,CASSLLESSYEQYF,TGTGCCAGCAGCTTGCTGGAAAGCTCCTACGAGCAGTACTTC
TRBJ1-1,TRBV7-9,NA,NA,CASSPLSNTEAFF,TGTGCCAGCAGCCCTTTGTCGAACACTGAAGCTTTCTTT
TRBJ1-2,TRBV7-9,once,NA,CASSFLVDGYGYTF,TGTGCCAGCAGCTTTTTGGTAGATGGGTATGGCTACACCTTC
TRBJ2-1,TRBV9,NA,TRBD2,CASSVAQGGGAFRAEQFF,TGTGCCAGCAGCGTAGCTCAGGGCGGGGGGGCCTTCCGCGCCGAGCAGTTCTTC
TRBJ1-2,TRBV6-2/TRBV6-3,few,NA,CASSYGQIYGYTF,TGTGCCAGCAGTTACGGGCAGATCTATGGCTACACCTTC
TRBJ1-3,TRBV6-2/TRBV6-3,NA,NA,CASSSAGIPGNTIYF,TGTGCCAGCAGTTCCGCAGGAATCCCGGGAAACACCATATATTTT
TRBJ1-5,TRBV5-5,NA,NA,CASSLQGREQPQHF,TGTGCCAGCAGCTTACAGGGTCGGGAGCAGCCCCAGCATTTT
TRBJ1-2,TRBV3-1/TRBV3-2,NA,NA,CASSQDLVSGYGYTF,TGTGCCAGCAGCCAAGATCTTGTTTCGGGGTATGGCTACACCTTC
TRBJ2-5,TRBV6-5,once,NA,CASSPEKETQYF,TGTGCCAGCAGTCCTGAAAAGGAGACCCAGTACTTC
TRBJ1-6,TRBV6-2/TRBV6-3,NA,NA,CASSLTGYSPLHF,TGTGCCAGCAGTCTAACAGGCTATTCACCCCTCCACTTT
TRBJ1-2,TRBV6-1,NA,NA,CASSEDQTESGGYTF,TGTGCCAGCAGTGAAGATCAGACAGAATCGGGGGGCTACACCTTC